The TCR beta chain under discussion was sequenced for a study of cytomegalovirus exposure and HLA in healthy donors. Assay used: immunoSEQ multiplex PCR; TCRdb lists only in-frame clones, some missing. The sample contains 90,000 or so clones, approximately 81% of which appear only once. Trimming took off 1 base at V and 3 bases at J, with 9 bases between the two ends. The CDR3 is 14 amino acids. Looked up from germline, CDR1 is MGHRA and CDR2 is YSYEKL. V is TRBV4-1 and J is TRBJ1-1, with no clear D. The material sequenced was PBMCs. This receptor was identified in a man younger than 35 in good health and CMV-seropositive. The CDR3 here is CASSQGGGHTEAFF. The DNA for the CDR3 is TGCGCCAGCAGCCAAGGGGGAGGGCACACTGAAGCTTTCTTT.